This record covers a single TCR beta chain. The antigen remains undetermined. The sample is drawn from a study of CD8+CD57+ T cells in acquired aplastic anemia. Study-level points and caveats: The number of CD8+ CDR3 sequences shared by patients and controls was fewer than 35.

Trimming took 5 bases from V and 3 from J, leaving 17 bases between them. The germline gives CDR1 SEHNR, CDR2 FQNEAQ (reference sequence). The CDR3 has 15 amino acids. CDR3 and TCR beta VDJ profiling relied on genomic DNA as the template. TCRdb itself ran the reads through MiXCR, one entry per CDR3 protein. This sample has a few hundred thousand distinct CDR3 sequences, with roughly 57% found just once. The sequence was collected from a human donor in good health. The specimen sequenced was sorted CD4+, CD8+, or CD8+CD57+ T cells (not recorded which) from PBMCs. The chain joins TRBV7-9 to TRBJ2-7; D possibly corresponds to TRBD2 (5 bases). CDR3 DNA: TGTGCCAGCAGCCCCCCTCACCGGGATAGCTACGAGCAGTACTTC. As protein: CASSPPHRDSYEQYF.